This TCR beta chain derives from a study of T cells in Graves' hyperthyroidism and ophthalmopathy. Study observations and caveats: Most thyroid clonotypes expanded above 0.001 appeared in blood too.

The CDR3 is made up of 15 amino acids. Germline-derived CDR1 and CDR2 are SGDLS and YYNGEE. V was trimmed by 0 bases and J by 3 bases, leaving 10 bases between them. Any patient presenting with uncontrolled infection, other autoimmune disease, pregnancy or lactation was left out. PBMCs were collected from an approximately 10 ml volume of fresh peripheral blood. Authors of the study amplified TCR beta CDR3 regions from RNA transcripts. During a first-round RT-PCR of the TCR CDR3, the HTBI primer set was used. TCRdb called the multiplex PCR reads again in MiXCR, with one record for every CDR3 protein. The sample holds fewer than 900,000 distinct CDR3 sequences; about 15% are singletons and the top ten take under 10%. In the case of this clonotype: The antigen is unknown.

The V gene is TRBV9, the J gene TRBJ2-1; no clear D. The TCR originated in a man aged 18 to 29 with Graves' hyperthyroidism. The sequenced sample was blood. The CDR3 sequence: CASSVVGRIYNEQFF. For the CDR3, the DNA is TGTGCCAGCAGCGTAGTTGGACGGATCTACAATGAGCAGTTCTTC.